These T cell receptor beta chains were read from a single sample in a study of blood T cell repertoires in COVID-19. Using immunoSEQ multiplex PCR, the repertoire was profiled, and TCRdb retains in-frame clones only, with some absent. The repertoire has roughly 190,000 clones, about 70% of them found once; the top ten carry just over 8.5%. The sequenced material came from peripheral blood. All receptors derive from a woman aged 45-65 years with active or convalescent COVID-19. The CDR3 runs from the conserved cysteine through the conserved F or W. A D gene is named only where the DNA matches it firmly. Expanded clones get a size class; other rows say once, few or many, or leave the size out.

J: TRBJ2-1; V: TRBV12-5; D: TRBD2; size: .; CDR3: CASGLVRSGGANEQFF; DNA: TGTGCTAGTGGTTTGGTACGTAGCGGGGGGGCCAATGAGCAGTTCTTC
J: TRBJ2-4; V: TRBV19; D: .; size: .; CDR3: CASSTTGEAGIQYF; DNA: TGTGCCAGTAGTACCACAGGGGAGGCGGGCATTCAGTACTTC
J: TRBJ2-5; V: TRBV30; D: .; size: .; CDR3: CALSRSAGRQTQYF; DNA: TGTGCCCTCTCCCGAAGCGCCGGGAGACAGACCCAGTACTTC
J: TRBJ1-1; V: TRBV14; D: .; size: .; CDR3: CASSLALNTEAFF; DNA: TGTGCCAGCAGCCTTGCGTTGAACACTGAAGCTTTCTTT
J: TRBJ1-2; V: TRBV7-2; D: .; size: .; CDR3: CASSDTVGYTF; DNA: TGTGCCAGCAGCGACACGGTCGGCTACACCTTC
J: TRBJ2-1; V: TRBV12-3/TRBV12-4; D: .; size: .; CDR3: CASSLVGNNEQFF; DNA: TGTGCCAGCAGTTTGGTCGGGAACAATGAGCAGTTCTTC
J: TRBJ1-4; V: TRBV5-1; D: .; size: .; CDR3: CASRVEPKPREKLFF; DNA: TGCGCCAGCAGGGTAGAGCCAAAGCCCAGGGAAAAACTGTTTTTT
J: TRBJ1-4; V: TRBV2; D: TRBD1; size: .; CDR3: CASSRDRGRNEKLFF; DNA: TGTGCCAGCAGTCGCGACAGGGGGCGAAATGAAAAACTGTTTTTT
J: TRBJ1-1; V: TRBV9; D: .; size: .; CDR3: CASSAQVQTMNTEAFF; DNA: TGTGCCAGCAGCGCACAGGTTCAGACAATGAACACTGAAGCTTTCTTT
J: TRBJ2-7; V: TRBV9; D: TRBD1; size: .; CDR3: CASSGEEGTGKAYEQYF; DNA: TGTGCCAGCAGCGGAGAGGAGGGGACAGGGAAGGCCTACGAGCAGTACTTC
J: TRBJ2-5; V: TRBV2; D: .; size: .; CDR3: CASSQLQETQYF; DNA: TGTGCCAGCAGTCAACTCCAAGAGACCCAGTACTTC
J: TRBJ1-6; V: TRBV19; D: .; size: .; CDR3: CASSIQANSPLHF; DNA: TGTGCCAGTAGTATCCAGGCGAATTCACCCCTCCACTTT
J: TRBJ1-6; V: TRBV30; D: TRBD1; size: .; CDR3: CAWSGQGLYNSPLHF; DNA: TGTGCCTGGAGCGGACAGGGCCTCTATAATTCACCCCTCCACTTT
J: TRBJ1-5; V: TRBV6-6; D: .; size: .; CDR3: CASSSRGDSNQPQHF; DNA: TGTGCCAGCAGTTCCAGGGGAGATAGCAATCAGCCCCAGCATTTT
J: TRBJ2-1; V: TRBV4-3; D: TRBD2; size: .; CDR3: CASSQDTGGHNEQFF; DNA: TGCGCCAGCAGCCAAGATACGGGGGGGCACAATGAGCAGTTCTTC
J: TRBJ1-1; V: TRBV19; D: .; size: .; CDR3: CASSIGGVGNTEAFF; DNA: TGTGCCAGTAGTATAGGCGGGGTCGGTAACACTGAAGCTTTCTTT
J: TRBJ1-3; V: TRBV4-1; D: .; size: .; CDR3: CASSQDGAVNTIYF; DNA: TGCGCCAGCAGCCAAGATGGGGCGGTAAACACCATATATTTT
J: TRBJ2-7; V: TRBV27; D: TRBD1; size: .; CDR3: CASSLLGTGGSYEQYF; DNA: TGTGCCAGCAGTTTATTGGGGACAGGGGGCTCCTACGAGCAGTACTTC
J: TRBJ2-5; V: TRBV2; D: TRBD2; size: .; CDR3: CASSQTSGGDLWQETQYF; DNA: TGTGCCAGCAGCCAAACTAGCGGGGGGGATCTTTGGCAAGAGACCCAGTACTTC
J: TRBJ1-6; V: TRBV6-5; D: .; size: .; CDR3: CASSSLLSRRISPLHF; DNA: TGTGCCAGCAGTTCGCTCCTATCTAGGCGAATTTCACCCCTCCACTTT
J: TRBJ1-5; V: TRBV6-5; D: .; size: .; CDR3: CASRRNPYSNQPQHF; DNA: TGTGCCAGCAGGCGTAATCCTTATAGCAATCAGCCCCAGCATTTT
J: TRBJ1-1; V: TRBV19; D: .; size: once; CDR3: CASSKPGGEAFF; DNA: TGTGCCAGTAGTAAACCGGGAGGTGAAGCTTTCTTT
J: TRBJ1-5; V: TRBV19; D: .; size: .; CDR3: CASSRGGVTQPQHF; DNA: TGTGCCAGTAGTCGTGGAGGGGTAACTCAGCCCCAGCATTTT
J: TRBJ1-2; V: TRBV19; D: .; size: .; CDR3: CASSPDRNYGYTF; DNA: TGTGCCAGTTCCCCGGACAGAAACTATGGCTACACCTTC
J: TRBJ1-2; V: TRBV28; D: .; size: .; CDR3: CASSTGTDYGYTF; DNA: TGTGCCAGCAGTACAGGGACGGATTATGGCTACACCTTC
J: TRBJ1-2; V: TRBV7-8; D: TRBD1; size: many; CDR3: CASSPDRGGYTF; DNA: TGTGCCAGCAGCCCTGACAGGGGGGGCTACACCTTC
J: TRBJ1-3; V: TRBV5-4; D: TRBD1; size: .; CDR3: CASSLGQGEQYGNTIYF; DNA: TGTGCCAGCAGCCTTGGACAGGGGGAACAATATGGAAACACCATATATTTT
J: TRBJ2-7; V: TRBV9; D: TRBD1; size: .; CDR3: CASSVGWRPGGQGDRQYF; DNA: TGTGCCAGCAGCGTAGGTTGGCGGCCTGGGGGACAGGGGGATCGGCAGTACTTC
J: TRBJ1-1; V: TRBV21-1; D: .; size: few; CDR3: CASSKKGRVEAFF; DNA: TGTGCCAGCAGCAAAAAGGGCAGGGTTGAAGCTTTCTTT
J: TRBJ2-2; V: TRBV29-1; D: TRBD2; size: .; CDR3: CSVAVAGGTGELFF; DNA: TGCAGCGTTGCCGTAGCGGGAGGGACCGGGGAGCTGTTTTTT
J: TRBJ2-2; V: TRBV30; D: .; size: .; CDR3: CAWTGNTGELFF; DNA: TGTGCCTGGACAGGCAACACCGGGGAGCTGTTTTTT
J: TRBJ2-2; V: TRBV12-3/TRBV12-4; D: .; size: .; CDR3: CASSLDRPGELFF; DNA: TGTGCCAGCAGTTTAGACAGGCCAGGGGAGCTGTTTTTT
J: TRBJ2-4; V: TRBV2; D: TRBD2; size: .; CDR3: CASSGEGLGLAGGGNIQYF; DNA: TGTGCCAGCAGTGGAGAGGGCCTCGGACTAGCGGGAGGGGGGAACATTCAGTACTTC
J: TRBJ1-1; V: TRBV6-5; D: TRBD1; size: .; CDR3: CASMDRGRLDTEAFF; DNA: TGTGCCAGCATGGACAGGGGGCGATTGGACACTGAAGCTTTCTTT
J: TRBJ1-2; V: TRBV28; D: .; size: .; CDR3: CAVVGGRHYGYTF; DNA: TGTGCCGTAGTCGGAGGGCGGCACTATGGCTACACCTTC
J: TRBJ2-7; V: TRBV7-3; D: .; size: .; CDR3: CASSLNRASSYEQYF; DNA: TGTGCCAGCAGCTTAAACAGGGCAAGCTCCTACGAGCAGTACTTC
J: TRBJ2-3; V: TRBV6-6; D: TRBD2; size: .; CDR3: CASSLDRLAGGPDTQYF; DNA: TGTGCCAGCAGTCTCGATCGATTAGCGGGAGGGCCAGATACGCAGTATTTT
J: TRBJ2-2; V: TRBV6-2/TRBV6-3; D: .; size: once; CDR3: CASSYSGGTGELFF; DNA: TGTGCCAGCAGTTACTCGGGCGGGACCGGGGAGCTGTTTTTT
J: TRBJ1-2; V: TRBV7-2; D: .; size: once; CDR3: CASSLGTARGYTF; DNA: TGTGCCAGCAGCTTAGGGACAGCTAGGGGCTACACCTTC
J: TRBJ2-7; V: TRBV28; D: .; size: .; CDR3: CASSRYGSNYEQYF; DNA: TGTGCCAGCAGCCGTTACGGTAGCAACTACGAGCAGTACTTC